This paragraph covers one T cell receptor beta chain sequence. The specificity of this receptor is unknown. Within one base of it there is no much larger clone, and no base qualities were kept. Trimming at the junction amounts to 0 bases on V and 16 bases on J, and the germline ends lie 22 bases apart. From its cysteine to its phenylalanine, the CDR3 spans 16 amino acids. Of the read, only the CDR3 DNA is kept; its 48 bases are in frame from base 1. The CDR1 and CDR2 encoded by the germline V gene are SGHVS and FQNEAQ. This sample is drawn from a study of CD8+CD57+ T cells in acquired aplastic anemia listed by TCRdb under 2018. Context from the whole study: On average, sorted CD4+ and CD8+ cells yielded about 3 ug of extracted DNA, with a range of roughly 0.19 to 27.4 ug. A CD8+CD57+ expansion meant a frequency higher than the mean frequency seen in healthy subjects. Study-wide conclusions, independent of this receptor: Patients and healthy controls showed no significant difference in CD8+ Simpson's diversity (P=0.060). Around 27 CD8+ CDR3 sequences were found in both patients and controls but appeared to be highly expressed in patients and within the immunodominant clones of the patients.

Flow cytometry had shown CD8+CD57+ cell expansion in the patients selected for sequencing. Every patient had severe acquired aplastic anemia, diagnosed using the International Study of Aplastic Anemia and Agranulocytosis and Camitta criteria. No therapy had been received by the patients at the time of blood sampling. In the study, sorted CD4+ and CD8+ blood T cells from patients with severe aplastic anemia and from healthy subjects underwent deep sequencing of TCR repertoires. Patients were enrolled under clinicaltrials.gov protocols 00001620, 01623167, 00001397, 00071045, 00081523 and 00961064 in the USA. Ficoll-Paque density gradient centrifugation was used to isolate peripheral blood mononuclear cells. Before DNA was extracted, CD4+ and CD8+ T cells were sorted using either FACS or magnetic beads. Profiling of TCR beta VDJ combinations and CDR3 sequences used genomic DNA as the template. An Illumina HiSeq 2000 was used for TCR repertoire sequencing. Processing in the source paper ran as follows. Repertoire assessment relied on Simpson's diversity index, CDR3 size and DJ length profiles, and TRBV/TRBJ rearrangement plots. The most abundant DNA sequence in the deep sequencing data was defined as the immunodominant clone. CDR3 amino acid sequences were checked for sharing across subjects and were also compared against the VDJdb database and published repertoires. Using fastp trimming at Q25 and MiXCR clonotype assembly, TCRdb reanalyzed the public sequencing data and kept in-frame beta chains. One record per CDR3 amino acid sequence lists the most common genes and DNA. The V and J calls were not made by the authors but by TCRdb's processing. The sample data list 200,000 to 300,000 distinct CDR3 sequences, and 82% of these were observed just once. The biggest ten clones account for 40% to 55% of the sample.

Input material: sorted CD4+, CD8+, or CD8+CD57+ T cells (not recorded which) from PBMCs. This sequence uses TRBV7-8 and TRBJ1-6; no D segment can be confidently identified. The receptor's source is a human donor with aplastic anemia. The CDR3 loop reads CASSLAGAPDTQHLHF. At the DNA level, the sequence is TGTGCCAGCAGCTTAGCCGGAGCCCCCGATACGCAGCATCTCCACTTT.